This passage covers 20 T cell receptor beta chains from one sample sequenced in a study of T cells in women clearing cervical HPV infection. Clones were sequenced by immunoSEQ multiplex PCR, and TCRdb holds only the in-frame ones, with some missing. This table lists about 26,000 clones. Sequencing was done on a sample of blood buffy coat. The receptors come from a woman aged 18 to 75 with a cervical HPV16 infection that either progressed to CIN3+ or cleared (not recorded which).

With regard to this clone: Coverage ceases 3 residues before the CDR3 finishes, and the germline J gene fills in the end. The rearrangement uses TRBV2 and TRBJ2-3; 9 bases align to TRBD1. The CDR3 sequence is 14 residues long. Germline assignment: CDR1 SNHLY and CDR2 FYNNEI. CDR3 DNA, as far as it was read: TGTGCCAGCATGGGACAGGGCCCTAATCAGACG. Amino acid sequence: CASMGQGPNQT. The whole CDR3 sequence is CASMGQGPNQTQYF.

In regard to this clone: Coverage ceases 3 residues before the CDR3 finishes, and the germline J gene fills in the end. The rearrangement links TRBV7-9 to TRBJ1-1; perhaps TRBD1 as D (6 bases). Germline CDR1 is SEHNR and CDR2 is FQNEAQ (reference sequence). V gave up 5 bases and J gave up 1 base, with 11 bases separating them. This CDR3 region has 14 residues. This chain's CDR3 is CASSPRGSNTEAFF. CDR3 DNA, as far as it was read: TGTGCCAGCAGCCCCAGGGGCTCGAACACTGAA.

As regards this clone: Read coverage stops 3 residues before the CDR3 terminus; the germline J gene supplies the remainder. The chain carries TRBV11-2 and TRBJ2-1; D might be TRBD1 (5 bases). Germline CDR1 reads SGHAT; CDR2 reads FQNNGV. This CDR3 region has 14 residues. The V gene lost 8 bases and the J gene lost 8 bases, with 19 bases spanning the gap. The CDR3 DNA, read in part, is TGTGCCAGCCGGAAAAGCAGGGTTTACGATGAG. It is translated as CASRKSRVYDE. The full CDR3 reads CASRKSRVYDEQFF.

In regard to this clone: The read comes to an end 3 residues before the CDR3 does, leaving the germline J gene to fill in the end. The genes are TRBV7-6 and TRBJ1-2; unclear D gene. CDR3 length equals 17 residues. Germline values: CDR1 SGHVS, CDR2 FNYEAQ. CDR3 DNA, as far as it was read: TGTGCCAGCAGCGTCGGGGAAAACCGGGCCCACTACAATGAC. It translates to CASSVGENRAHYND. The CDR3 reads in full as CASSVGENRAHYNDYTF.

In the case of this clone: Read data end 3 residues before the CDR3 end; the end is taken from the germline J gene. The chain couples TRBV19 to TRBJ2-6; perhaps TRBD1 as D (5 bases). The CDR3 runs 15 residues. Trimming shortened V by 5 bases and J by 0 bases, and 8 bases separated the two germline ends. Per germline, CDR1 LNHDA and CDR2 SQIVND (reference sequence). The CDR3 region is CASSQGSSGANVLTF. Partial CDR3 DNA: TGTGCCAGTAGTCAGGGAAGCTCTGGGGCCAACGTC.

CDR3 region: CASSLGGGYEQYF. CDR3 bases read: TGTGCCAGCAGCTTAGGGGGCGGCTACGAG. This rearrangement joins TRBV7-6 to TRBJ2-7, with D tentatively TRBD1 (5 bases). The read ends 3 residues shy of where the CDR3 ends; the end is completed using the germline J gene. Per germline, CDR1 SGHVS and CDR2 FNYEAQ. This CDR3 has 13 amino acids. V lost 1 base and J 3 bases, leaving 7 bases between the germline ends.

To note about this clone: The DNA ends 3 residues before the CDR3 does, and the rest of the CDR3 is filled in from the germline J gene. This rearrangement joins TRBV6-2 or TRBV6-3 to TRBJ2-1, with a possible D match to TRBD2 (6 bases). The CDR3 sequence is 15 residues long. Germline CDR1 reads MNHEY; CDR2 reads SVGEGT. Trimming left V 0 bases short and J 3 bases short, with 9 bases between. The CDR3 sequence is CASSYSSGVYNEQFF. The sequenced CDR3 bases are TGTGCCAGCAGTTACTCTAGCGGAGTCTACAATGAG.

A note on this clone: The CDR3 end falls 3 residues outside the read, so it is completed with the germline J gene. The chain employs TRBV14 and TRBJ1-6; D is undetermined. The CDR3 spans 15 residues. The germline V and J ends were trimmed by 3 bases and 1 base, with 7 bases remaining between them. CDR1 and CDR2 from the germline V gene are SGHDN and FVKESK. CDR3 protein: CASSQRASYNSPLHF. The CDR3 DNA, read in part, is TGTGCCAGCAGCCAGAGGGCTTCCTATAATTCACCC.

A remark on this clone: Sequencing ends 3 residues short of the CDR3 end; the germline J gene provides the rest. This chain joins TRBV3-1 (or the pseudogene TRBV3-2) and TRBJ1-6; D remains unclear. The CDR3 has 14 amino acids. The V gene's germline CDR1 is LGHDT and CDR2 YNNKEL (reference sequence). The CDR3: CASSRRDTGLTLHF. CDR3 bases read: TGTGCCAGCAGCCGGAGAGACACCGGCCTCACC.

About this clone itself: Read data end 3 residues before the CDR3 end; the end is taken from the germline J gene. The rearrangement links TRBV13 to TRBJ2-7, with 8 nucleotides matching TRBD1. The germline V gene has CDR1 PRHDT and CDR2 FYEKMQ (reference sequence). The CDR3 runs 14 residues. With V trimmed by 5 bases and J by 5 bases, 8 bases remained unmatched. The sequenced CDR3 bases are TGTGCCAGCAGCCCCCGGCAGGGGGCGAACGAG. Protein sequence: CASSPRQGANE. The full CDR3 reads CASSPRQGANEQYF.

Remarks on this clone: The read terminates 3 residues before the CDR3 end, so the remaining end is supplied by the germline J gene. The V gene is TRBV20-1, the J gene TRBJ1-2, with D maybe TRBD1 (6 bases). Germline V gene sequence: CDR1 DFQATT, CDR2 SNEGSKA (reference sequence). The CDR3 loop spans 14 amino acids. CDR3 sequence: CSARETGRSVGYTF. The sequenced part of the CDR3 DNA is TGCAGTGCTAGAGAAACAGGGAGGTCGGTGGGC.

The chain's CDR3 is CASSDGERGYTF. Incomplete CDR3 DNA: TGTGCCAGCAGTGACGGGGAGAGGGGC. The V call is TRBV6-2 or TRBV6-3, the J call TRBJ1-2; D gene uncertain. The read comes to an end 3 residues before the CDR3 does, leaving the germline J gene to fill in the end. Germline CDR1 and CDR2: MNHEY and SVGEGT. The CDR3 loop spans 12 amino acids.

On this clone itself: The observed sequence ends 3 residues before the CDR3 terminus, with the missing tail filled in from the germline J gene. This chain connects TRBV20-1 to TRBJ2-3, with 13 bases fitting TRBD2. J was trimmed by 2 bases and V by 6 bases; bases with no gene match: 2. The length of the CDR3 is 14 residues. Germline-derived CDR1 and CDR2 are DFQATT and SNEGSKA (reference sequence). Partial CDR3 DNA: TGCAGTGCGGGACTAGCGGGATCCACAGATACG. Translated, it gives CSAGLAGSTDT. The full CDR3 reads CSAGLAGSTDTQYF.

About this clone: Read coverage stops 3 residues before the CDR3 terminus; the germline J gene supplies the remainder. The chain links TRBV6-2 or TRBV6-3 to TRBJ1-4, with 7 bases aligning to TRBD1. Germline V gene data show CDR1 as MNHEY and CDR2 as SVGEGT. This CDR3 region has 15 residues. V was clipped by 6 bases and J by 8 bases; unmatched bases: 12. The CDR3 is CASRRRTGFDEKLFF. Partial CDR3 DNA: TGTGCCAGCAGAAGACGGACAGGCTTCGACGAAAAA.

Comments on this clone: The read is 3 residues too short to cover the CDR3 end, so that end is filled in from the germline J gene. The chain couples TRBV11-2 to TRBJ2-2; tentatively, D is TRBD2 (5 bases). CDR3 length: 14 residues. The germline V gene has CDR1 SGHAT and CDR2 FQNNGV. V dropped 7 bases and J dropped 2 bases, with 11 bases sitting between them. The covered CDR3 bases are TGTGCCAGCATCCTCGGGGAAAACACCGGGGAG. As protein: CASILGENTGE. The full CDR3 sequence reads CASILGENTGELFF.

On this clone: The read falls 3 residues short of the CDR3 end, and the missing part is taken from the germline J gene. The V and J genes are TRBV18 and TRBJ1-2, with TRBD1 matching over 7 bases. Germline assignment: CDR1 KGHSH and CDR2 LQKENI. The length of the CDR3 is 17 residues. The chain's CDR3 is CASSPDYRAGGGYDYTF. The sequenced part of the CDR3 DNA is TGTGCCAGCTCACCTGATTATAGGGCAGGGGGAGGATACGAC.

With regard to this clone: The CDR3 end is not reached by the read, which stops 3 residues before it; the germline J gene fills it in. This chain connects TRBV18 to TRBJ2-7; 11 bases are shared with TRBD1. The CDR3 contains 14 residues. Trimming took 4 bases from V and 5 from J; bases not matched to a gene: 4. Germline CDR1 reads KGHSH; CDR2 reads LQKENI. Here the CDR3 reads CASSRDRGEDEQYF. CDR3 DNA (partial): TGTGCCAGCTCACGGGACAGGGGGGAGGACGAG.

For this clone: Coverage ceases 3 residues before the CDR3 finishes, and the germline J gene fills in the end. The chain couples TRBV19 to TRBJ1-2, with 8 bases that match TRBD1. CDR3 length: 16 residues. Trimming removed 10 bases from V and 7 bases from J; junction bases left unmatched: 20. The germline CDR1 and CDR2 sequences are LNHDA and SQIVND (reference sequence). The covered CDR3 bases are TGTGCCACCTCCGGGACAGGCAAGGCGGGAAAGGGTGGC. Its protein product is CATSGTGKAGKGG. The whole CDR3 region reads CATSGTGKAGKGGYTF.

To note about this clone: The read stops 3 residues short of the end of the CDR3; the missing end is completed from the germline J gene. The V call is TRBV10-3, the J call TRBJ1-1; a possible D gene is TRBD1 (5 bases). Germline V lookup: CDR1 ENHRY, CDR2 SYGVKD. The CDR3 totals 11 residues. V was shortened by 11 bases and J by 2 bases, with 9 bases between the two germline ends. The CDR3 protein is CAVGGNTEAFF. CDR3 bases read: TGTGCCGTCGGGGGTAACACTGAA.

The CDR3 is CASSAGQANTGELFF. Partial CDR3 DNA: TGCGCCAGCAGCGCGGGACAGGCGAACACCGGGGAG. V is TRBV5-1 and J is TRBJ2-2; TRBD1 matches 8 bases. The missing CDR3 end, 3 residues past where the read stops, is filled in from the germline J gene. The CDR3 covers 15 residues. V lost 4 bases, J lost 0 bases, and 2 bases stayed unmatched. The germline V gene has CDR1 SGHRS and CDR2 YFSETQ. The full variable domain, rest sourced from reference TRBV5-1 and TRBJ2-2, is KAGVTQTPRYLIKTRGQQVTLSCSPISGHRSVSWYQQTPGQGLQFLFEYFSETQRNKGNFPGRFSGRQFSNSRSEMNVSTLELGDSALYLCASSAGQANTGELFFGEGSRLTVL.